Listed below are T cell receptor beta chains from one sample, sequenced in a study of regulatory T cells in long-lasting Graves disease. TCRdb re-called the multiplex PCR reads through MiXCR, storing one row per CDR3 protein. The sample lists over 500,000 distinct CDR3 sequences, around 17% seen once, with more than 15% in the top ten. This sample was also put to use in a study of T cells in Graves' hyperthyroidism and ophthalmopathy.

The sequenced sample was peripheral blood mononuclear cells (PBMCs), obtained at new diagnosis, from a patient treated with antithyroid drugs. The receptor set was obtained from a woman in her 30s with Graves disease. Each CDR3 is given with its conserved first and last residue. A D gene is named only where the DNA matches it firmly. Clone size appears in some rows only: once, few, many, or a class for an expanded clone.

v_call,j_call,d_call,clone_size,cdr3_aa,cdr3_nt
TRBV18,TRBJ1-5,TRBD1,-,CASSLQGARQPQHF,TGTGCCAGCTCACTACAGGGGGCTCGTCAGCCCCAGCATTTT
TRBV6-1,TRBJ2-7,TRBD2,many,CASTEPRGTTYEQYF,TGTGCCAGCACCGAACCCCGCGGGACTACCTACGAGCAGTACTTC
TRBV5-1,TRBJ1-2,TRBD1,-,CASRRDRGSLANYGYTF,TGCGCCAGCCGCCGGGACAGGGGCTCCCTAGCTAACTATGGCTACACCTTC
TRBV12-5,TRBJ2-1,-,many,CASGLAWSVHNEQFF,TGTGCTAGTGGTTTGGCCTGGTCGGTCCACAATGAGCAGTTCTTC
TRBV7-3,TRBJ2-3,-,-,CASSLLGSDTDTQYF,TGTGCCAGCAGCCTACTAGGATCGGACACAGATACGCAGTATTTT
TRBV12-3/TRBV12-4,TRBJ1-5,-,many,CASSSRDRPNQPQHF,TGTGCCAGCAGTTCCCGGGACCGACCCAATCAGCCCCAGCATTTT
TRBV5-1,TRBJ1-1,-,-,CASHLTFQGPTEAFF,TGCGCCAGCCATCTTACCTTTCAGGGGCCCACTGAAGCTTTCTTT
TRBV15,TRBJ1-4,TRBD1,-,CATTSRTGTAEKLFF,TGTGCCACCACCTCTCGGACCGGGACAGCTGAAAAACTGTTTTTT
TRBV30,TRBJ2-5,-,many,CAWSLTARETQYF,TGTGCCTGGAGTTTGACAGCTCGAGAGACCCAGTACTTC
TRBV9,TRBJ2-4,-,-,CASSVGQMPLAKNIQYF,TGTGCCAGCAGCGTAGGACAGATGCCCCTAGCCAAAAACATTCAGTACTTC
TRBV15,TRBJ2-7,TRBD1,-,CATSRTRDRAYEQYF,TGTGCCACCAGCAGGACCCGGGACAGGGCCTACGAGCAGTACTTC
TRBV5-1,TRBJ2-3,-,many,CASSLAGRSRGTDTQYF,TGCGCCAGCAGCTTGGCGGGACGAAGTCGAGGCACAGATACGCAGTATTTT
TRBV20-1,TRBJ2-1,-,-,CSANQKGNSYNEQFF,TGCAGTGCTAACCAGAAGGGAAACTCCTACAATGAGCAGTTCTTC
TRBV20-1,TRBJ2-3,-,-,CSASLYGGIDTQYF,TGCAGTGCTAGTCTTTATGGCGGGATTGATACGCAGTATTTT
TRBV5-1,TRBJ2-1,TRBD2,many,CASRHGLAGTYNEQFF,TGCGCCAGCAGACACGGACTAGCGGGTACCTACAATGAGCAGTTCTTC
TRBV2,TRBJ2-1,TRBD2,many,CASSALSGRTYNEQFF,TGTGCCAGCAGCGCGTTGAGCGGGAGAACCTACAATGAGCAGTTCTTC
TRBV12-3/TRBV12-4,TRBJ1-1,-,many,CASSLGGRGTEAFF,TGTGCCAGCAGTTTAGGGGGACGGGGCACTGAAGCTTTCTTT
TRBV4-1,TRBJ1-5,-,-,CASSQDGTGERPQHF,TGCGCCAGCAGCCAAGATGGAACAGGAGAGCGGCCCCAGCATTTT
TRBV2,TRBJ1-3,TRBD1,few,CASQDREGLSGNTIYF,TGTGCCAGCCAAGACAGGGAGGGACTCTCTGGAAACACCATATATTTT
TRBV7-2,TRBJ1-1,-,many,CASSQSSGRTEAFF,TGTGCCAGCAGCCAATCCTCAGGGAGGACTGAAGCTTTCTTT
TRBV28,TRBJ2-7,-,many,CASSVNREQYF,TGTGCCAGCAGTGTAAATCGCGAGCAGTACTTC
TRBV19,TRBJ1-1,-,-,CASSLGLTNTEAFF,TGTGCCAGTAGCCTCGGCCTGACGAACACTGAAGCTTTCTTT
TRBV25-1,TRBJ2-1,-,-,CASSEWGGYNEQFF,TGTGCCAGCAGTGAATGGGGCGGCTACAATGAGCAGTTCTTC
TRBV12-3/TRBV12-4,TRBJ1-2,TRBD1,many,CASSYSFGTGGDGYTF,TGTGCCAGCAGTTACTCCTTCGGGACAGGGGGCGATGGCTACACCTTC
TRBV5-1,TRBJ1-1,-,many,CASSPERNTEAFF,TGCGCCAGCAGCCCGGAGCGAAACACTGAAGCTTTCTTT
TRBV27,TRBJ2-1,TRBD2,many,CASSSAGRWDNEQFF,TGTGCCAGCAGTTCAGCCGGGAGGTGGGACAATGAGCAGTTCTTC
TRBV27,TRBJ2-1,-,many,CASSSVRGGFPYNEQFF,TGTGCCAGCAGTTCGGTAAGGGGCGGGTTCCCCTACAATGAGCAGTTCTTC
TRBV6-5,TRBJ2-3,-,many,CASSYPSTDTQYF,TGTGCCAGCAGTTACCCTAGCACAGATACGCAGTATTTT
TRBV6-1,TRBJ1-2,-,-,CASRPPGFDGYTF,TGTGCCAGCAGGCCACCGGGCTTTGATGGCTACACCTTC
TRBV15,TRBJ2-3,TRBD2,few,CATSRETSGTNTQYF,TGTGCCACCAGCAGAGAAACTAGCGGGACAAATACGCAGTATTTT
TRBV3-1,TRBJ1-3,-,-,CASSQWARLSGNTIYF,TGTGCCAGCAGCCAATGGGCTCGGCTCTCTGGAAACACCATATATTTT
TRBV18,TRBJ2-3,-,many,CASSPPGRASTDTQYF,TGTGCCAGCTCACCACCGGGGAGAGCTAGCACAGATACGCAGTATTTT
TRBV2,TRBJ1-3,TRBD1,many,CASSVGQTFSGNTIYF,TGTGCCAGCAGTGTGGGACAGACGTTCTCTGGAAACACCATATATTTT
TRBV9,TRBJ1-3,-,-,CASSPRPGDTIYF,TGTGCCAGCAGCCCCCGCCCGGGGGACACCATATATTTT
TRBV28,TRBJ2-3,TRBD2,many,CATGTSGLSTDTQYF,TGTGCCACCGGGACTAGCGGGCTCAGCACAGATACGCAGTATTTT
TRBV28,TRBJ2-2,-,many,CASSFSESSTGELFF,TGTGCCAGCAGTTTTTCTGAGAGCAGCACCGGGGAGCTGTTTTTT
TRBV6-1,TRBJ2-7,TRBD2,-,CASSDSGRYEQYF,TGTGCCAGCAGTGATAGCGGGAGATACGAGCAGTACTTC
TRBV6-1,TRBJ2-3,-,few,CASSEGQYTDTQYF,TGTGCCAGCAGTGAAGGACAGTACACAGATACGCAGTATTTT
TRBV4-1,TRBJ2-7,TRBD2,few,CASSQDRRVGRAYEQYF,TGCGCCAGCAGCCAAGATCGAAGGGTCGGGAGGGCCTACGAGCAGTACTTC
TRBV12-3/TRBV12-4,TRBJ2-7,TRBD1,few,CASSNDRGQGNSYEQYF,TGTGCCAGCAGCAACGACAGGGGACAAGGGAACTCCTACGAGCAGTACTTC
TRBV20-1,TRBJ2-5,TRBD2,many,CSARKRDRETQYF,TGCAGTGCTAGAAAGCGGGATAGGGAGACCCAGTACTTC